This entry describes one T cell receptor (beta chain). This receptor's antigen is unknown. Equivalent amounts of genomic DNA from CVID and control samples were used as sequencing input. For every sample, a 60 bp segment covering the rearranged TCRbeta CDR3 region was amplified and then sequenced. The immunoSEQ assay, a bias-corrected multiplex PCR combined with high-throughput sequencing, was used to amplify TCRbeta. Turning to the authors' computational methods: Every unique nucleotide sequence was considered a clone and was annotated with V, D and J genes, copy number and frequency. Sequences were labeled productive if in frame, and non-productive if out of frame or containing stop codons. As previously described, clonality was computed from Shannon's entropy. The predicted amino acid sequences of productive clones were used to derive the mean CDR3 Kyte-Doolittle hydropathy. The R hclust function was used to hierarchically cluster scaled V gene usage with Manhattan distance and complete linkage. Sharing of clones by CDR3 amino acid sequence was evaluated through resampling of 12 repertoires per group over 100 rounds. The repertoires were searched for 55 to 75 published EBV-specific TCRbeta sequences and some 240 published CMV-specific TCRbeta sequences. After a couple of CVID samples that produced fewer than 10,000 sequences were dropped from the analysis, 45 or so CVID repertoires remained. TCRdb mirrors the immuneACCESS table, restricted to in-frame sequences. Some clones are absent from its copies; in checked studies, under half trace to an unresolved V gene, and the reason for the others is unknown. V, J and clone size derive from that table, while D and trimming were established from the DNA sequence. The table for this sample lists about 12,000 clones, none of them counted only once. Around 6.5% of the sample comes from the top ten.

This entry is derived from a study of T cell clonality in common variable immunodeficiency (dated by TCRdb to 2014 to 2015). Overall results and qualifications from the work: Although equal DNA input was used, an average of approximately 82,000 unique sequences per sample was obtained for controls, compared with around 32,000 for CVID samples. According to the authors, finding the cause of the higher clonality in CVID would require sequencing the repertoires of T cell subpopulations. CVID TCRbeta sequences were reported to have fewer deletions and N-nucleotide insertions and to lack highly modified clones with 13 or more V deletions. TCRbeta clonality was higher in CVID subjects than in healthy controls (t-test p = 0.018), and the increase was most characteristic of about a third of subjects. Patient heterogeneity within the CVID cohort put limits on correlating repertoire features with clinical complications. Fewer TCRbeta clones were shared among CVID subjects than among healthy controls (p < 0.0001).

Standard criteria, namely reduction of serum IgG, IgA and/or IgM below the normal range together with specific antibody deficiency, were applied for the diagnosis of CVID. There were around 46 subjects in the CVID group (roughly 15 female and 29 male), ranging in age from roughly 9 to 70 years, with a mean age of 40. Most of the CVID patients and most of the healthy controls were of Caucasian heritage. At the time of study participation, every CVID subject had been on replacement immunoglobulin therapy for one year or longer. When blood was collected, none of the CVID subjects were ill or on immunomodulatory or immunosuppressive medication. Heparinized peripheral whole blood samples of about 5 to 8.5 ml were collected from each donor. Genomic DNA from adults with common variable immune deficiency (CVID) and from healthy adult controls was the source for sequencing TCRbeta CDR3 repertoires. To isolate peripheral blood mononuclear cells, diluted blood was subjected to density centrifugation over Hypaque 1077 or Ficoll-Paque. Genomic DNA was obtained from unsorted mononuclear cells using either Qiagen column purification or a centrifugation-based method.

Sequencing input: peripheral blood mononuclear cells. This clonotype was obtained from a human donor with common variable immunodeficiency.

The CDR3 bases that were read are TGTGCCAGCAGCTTAGCAGGGGCGGCAGATACG. It translates as CASSLAGAADT. In full, the CDR3 is CASSLAGAADTQYF. This sequence uses TRBV7-9 and TRBJ2-3; TRBD1 could be the D gene, as 5 bases match. The DNA ends 3 residues before the CDR3 does, and the rest of the CDR3 is filled in from the germline J gene. Taken from cysteine to phenylalanine, the CDR3 has 14 residues. The DNA covers only part of the CDR3, 33 bases in frame from base 1. Sequences SEHNR (CDR1) and FQNEAQ (CDR2) are obtained from the germline V gene (reference sequence). A distance of 8 bases separates the germline ends of V and J, which lose 0 bases and 4 bases respectively.